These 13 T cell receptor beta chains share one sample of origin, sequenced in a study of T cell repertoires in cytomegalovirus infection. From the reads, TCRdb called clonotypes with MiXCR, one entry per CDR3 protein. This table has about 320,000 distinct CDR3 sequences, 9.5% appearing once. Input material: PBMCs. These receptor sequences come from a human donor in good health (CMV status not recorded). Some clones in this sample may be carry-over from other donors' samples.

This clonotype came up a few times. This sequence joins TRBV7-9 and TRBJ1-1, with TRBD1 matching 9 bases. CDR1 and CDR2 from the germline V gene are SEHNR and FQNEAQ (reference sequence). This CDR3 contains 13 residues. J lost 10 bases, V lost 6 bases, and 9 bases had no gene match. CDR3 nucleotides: TGTGCCAGCAGTGAGGGACAGGGCAAGCGAGCTTTCTTT. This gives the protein CASSEGQGKRAFF.

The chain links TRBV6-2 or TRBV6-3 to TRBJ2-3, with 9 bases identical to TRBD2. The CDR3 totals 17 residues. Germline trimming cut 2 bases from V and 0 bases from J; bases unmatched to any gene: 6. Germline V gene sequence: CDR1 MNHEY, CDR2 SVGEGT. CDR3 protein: CASSYTREGRSTDTQYF. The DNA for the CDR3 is TGTGCCAGCAGTTACACGCGGGAGGGCCGGAGCACAGATACGCAGTATTTT.

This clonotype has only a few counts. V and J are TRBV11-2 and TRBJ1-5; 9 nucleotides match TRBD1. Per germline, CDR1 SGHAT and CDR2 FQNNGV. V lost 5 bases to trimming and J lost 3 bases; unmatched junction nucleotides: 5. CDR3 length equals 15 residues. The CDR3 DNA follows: TGTGCCAGCAGCCCCCGGACAGGGGACAATCAGCCCCAGCATTTT. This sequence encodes CASSPRTGDNQPQHF.

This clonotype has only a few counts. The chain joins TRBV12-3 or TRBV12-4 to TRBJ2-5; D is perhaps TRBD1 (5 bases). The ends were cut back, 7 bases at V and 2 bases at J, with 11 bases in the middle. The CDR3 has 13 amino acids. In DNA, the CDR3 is TGTGCCAGCAAGACAGCGACTCAAGAGACCCAGTACTTC. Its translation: CASKTATQETQYF.

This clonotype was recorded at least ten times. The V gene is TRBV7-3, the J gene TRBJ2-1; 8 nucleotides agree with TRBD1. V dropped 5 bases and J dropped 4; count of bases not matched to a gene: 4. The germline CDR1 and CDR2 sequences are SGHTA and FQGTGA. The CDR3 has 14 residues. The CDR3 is CASSTGGEYNEQFF. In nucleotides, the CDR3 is TGTGCCAGCAGCACAGGGGGAGAGTACAATGAGCAGTTCTTC.

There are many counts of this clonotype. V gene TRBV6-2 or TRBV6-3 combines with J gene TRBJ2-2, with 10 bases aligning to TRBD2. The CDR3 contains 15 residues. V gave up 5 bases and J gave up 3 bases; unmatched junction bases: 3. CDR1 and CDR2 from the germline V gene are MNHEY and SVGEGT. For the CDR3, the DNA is TGTGCCAGCAGTAGTGGACTAGCGGACACCGGGGAGCTGTTTTTT. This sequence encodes CASSSGLADTGELFF.

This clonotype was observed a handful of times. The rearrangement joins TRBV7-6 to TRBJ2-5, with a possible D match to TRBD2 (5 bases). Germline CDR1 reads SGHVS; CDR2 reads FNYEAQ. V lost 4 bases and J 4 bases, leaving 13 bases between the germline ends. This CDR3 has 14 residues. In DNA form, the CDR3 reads TGTGCCAGCAGCTCTGGGGAGTTTGGAGAGACCCAGTACTTC. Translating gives CASSSGEFGETQYF.

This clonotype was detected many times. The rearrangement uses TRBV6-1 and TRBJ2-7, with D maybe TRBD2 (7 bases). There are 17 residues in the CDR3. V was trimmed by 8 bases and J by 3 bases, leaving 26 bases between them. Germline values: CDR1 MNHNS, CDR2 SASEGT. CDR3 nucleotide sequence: TGTGCCAGCCCTTCCCCGGCGGGGGCAGTAAGGAACTACGAGCAGTACTTC. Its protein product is CASPSPAGAVRNYEQYF.

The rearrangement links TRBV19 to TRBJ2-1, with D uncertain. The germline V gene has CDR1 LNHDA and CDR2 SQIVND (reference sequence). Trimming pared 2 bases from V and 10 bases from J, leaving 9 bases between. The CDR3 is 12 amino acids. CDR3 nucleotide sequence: TGTGCCAGTAGTATAACCAAGAACGAGCAGTTCTTC. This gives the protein CASSITKNEQFF. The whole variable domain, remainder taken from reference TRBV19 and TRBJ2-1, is DGGITQSPKYLFRKEGQNVTLSCEQNLNHDAMYWYRQDPGQGLRLIYYSQIVNDFQKGDIAEGYSVSREKKESFPLTVTSAQKNPTAFYLCASSITKNEQFFGPGTRLTVL.

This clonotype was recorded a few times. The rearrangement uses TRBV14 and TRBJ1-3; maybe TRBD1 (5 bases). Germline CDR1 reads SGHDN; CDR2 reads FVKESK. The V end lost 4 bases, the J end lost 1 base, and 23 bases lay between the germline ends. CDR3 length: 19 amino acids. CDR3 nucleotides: TGTGCCAGCAGCCCTTACAGGCGACCCACAGTCAGGTCTGGAAACACCATATATTTT. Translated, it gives CASSPYRRPTVRSGNTIYF.

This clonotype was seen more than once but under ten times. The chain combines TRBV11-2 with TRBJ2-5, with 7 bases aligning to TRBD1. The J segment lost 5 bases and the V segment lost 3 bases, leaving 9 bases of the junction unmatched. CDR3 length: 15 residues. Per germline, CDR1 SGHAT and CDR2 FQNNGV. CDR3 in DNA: TGTGCCAGCAGCTTCAGGACAGGCGCCAGGGAGACCCAGTACTTC. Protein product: CASSFRTGARETQYF.

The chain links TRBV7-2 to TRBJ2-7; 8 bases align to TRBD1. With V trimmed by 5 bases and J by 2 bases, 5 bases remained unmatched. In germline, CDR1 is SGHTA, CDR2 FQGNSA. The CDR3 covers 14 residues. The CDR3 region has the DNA TGTGCCAGCAGCCTTCAGACAGGGGCCTACGAGCAGTACTTC. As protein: CASSLQTGAYEQYF.

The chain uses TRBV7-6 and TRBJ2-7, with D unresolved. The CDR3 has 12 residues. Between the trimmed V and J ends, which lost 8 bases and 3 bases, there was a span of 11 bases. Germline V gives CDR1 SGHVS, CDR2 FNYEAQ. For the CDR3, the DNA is TGTGCCAGCGCCTCGAAAAGCTACGAGCAGTACTTC. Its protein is CASASKSYEQYF.